The clone carrying this T cell receptor beta chain appeared once. As yet, its antigen is unknown. These data come from a study of OX40 agonist ivuxolimab in advanced cancers. Study-wide background: People in dose escalation had one of these cancers: hepatocellular carcinoma, melanoma, renal cell or head and neck cancer. Participants, approximately 80% male, averaged roughly 55 years of age, ranging from about 23 to 85. Study-level points and caveats: At 0.1 to 3.0 mg/kg, clonal expansion of CD4+ and CD8+ blood T cells had occurred by week 6.

This CDR3 is 14 amino acids long. Trimming shortened V by 3 bases and J by 1 base, and 10 bases separated the two germline ends. Germline V CDR1 and CDR2: MNHEY, SMNVEV (reference sequence). Some clones are missing from TCRdb's copy, which holds only in-frame ones; the method was immunoSEQ multiplex PCR. The sample lists roughly 29,000 clones, roughly nine tenths seen once, with just under 9.5% in the top ten. This TCR was sampled from an adult with an advanced solid tumor such as melanoma, head and neck, liver or kidney cancer. The material sequenced was CD4+ or CD8+ T cells sorted from blood, taken in a trial of the OX40 agonist ivuxolimab. This rearrangement joins TRBV27 to TRBJ2-7, with D maybe TRBD1 (6 bases). The CDR3 reads CASSFSQGSYEQYF. CDR3 bases: TGTGCCAGCAGTTTTTCCCAGGGGTCCTACGAGCAGTACTTC.